A selection of T cell receptor beta chains follows, all from one sample in a study of shared clonotypes between healthy human individuals. Measured with immunoSEQ multiplex PCR; TCRdb has only the in-frame clones, and not every one. The sample yields more than 850,000 clones, approximately 80% seen once. Source material: memory CD4+ T cells from PBMCs. These receptors all stem from a man younger than 35 in good health. Some clones in this sample may be carry-over from other donors' samples. The CDR3 runs from the conserved cysteine through the conserved F or W. The D gene is left open where the match is weak. Clone size is given for some rows only: seen once, a few or many times, or a class if the clone is expanded.

V	D	length	J	size	CDR3	DNA
TRBV6-1	.	11	TRBJ1-2	.	CASRRGDGYTF	TGTGCCAGCCGGAGGGGGGATGGCTACACCTTC
TRBV6-1	.	14	TRBJ1-5	.	CASSEAAVNQPQHF	TGTGCCAGCAGTGAAGCGGCAGTCAATCAGCCCCAGCATTTT
TRBV28	TRBD1	15	TRBJ1-5	.	CASREEGDRGQPQHF	TGTGCCAGCAGAGAGGAGGGGGACAGAGGACAGCCCCAGCATTTT
TRBV19	.	14	TRBJ2-2	.	CATKWEPARGELFF	TGTGCCACAAAATGGGAACCGGCACGCGGGGAGCTGTTTTTT
TRBV7-8	TRBD1	14	TRBJ1-2	.	CASSGTTGGWGYTF	TGTGCCAGCAGCGGGACGACAGGGGGCTGGGGCTACACCTTC
TRBV27	.	16	TRBJ2-7	.	CASHTTTTRGSYEQYF	TGTGCCAGCCATACTACAACCACTAGGGGGTCCTACGAGCAGTACTTC
TRBV4-2	.	13	TRBJ2-5	.	CASSQDPWETQYF	TGTGCCAGCAGCCAAGATCCCTGGGAGACCCAGTACTTC
TRBV9	.	16	TRBJ2-5	.	CASSVEPGRGAETQYF	TGTGCCAGCAGCGTAGAACCGGGGCGAGGGGCAGAGACCCAGTACTTC
TRBV6-5	.	14	TRBJ2-7	.	CASSRDVQAYEQYF	TGTGCCAGCAGTAGGGACGTTCAAGCCTACGAGCAGTACTTC
TRBV11-2	.	14	TRBJ1-1	.	CASSLLTGLTEAFF	TGTGCCAGCAGCCTCTTGACAGGTTTGACTGAAGCTTTCTTT
TRBV7-9	TRBD2	14	TRBJ2-3	.	CASSLPSGSRTQYF	TGTGCCAGCAGCTTGCCTAGCGGGAGCCGTACGCAGTATTTT
TRBV6-5	.	15	TRBJ2-6	.	CASSYSRSGANVLTF	TGTGCCAGCAGTTACTCCCGCTCTGGGGCCAACGTCCTGACTTTC
TRBV25-1	.	15	TRBJ2-3	.	CASSRGIRATDTQYF	TGTGCCAGCAGTCGTGGAATCAGGGCTACAGATACGCAGTATTTT
TRBV5-1	TRBD2	18	TRBJ2-1	.	CASSPGRLAGVGKDEQFF	TGCGCCAGCAGCCCCGGTCGGCTAGCGGGAGTCGGTAAGGATGAGCAGTTCTTC
TRBV5-1	TRBD2	14	TRBJ2-5	.	CASREGLAGATQYF	TGCGCCAGCAGGGAAGGACTAGCGGGAGCGACCCAGTACTTC
TRBV6-1	TRBD2	16	TRBJ2-5	.	CASSEPPGGGDETQYF	TGTGCCAGCAGTGAACCCCCGGGAGGAGGTGACGAGACCCAGTACTTC
TRBV30	.	13	TRBJ1-1	few	CAWSVQWTAEAFF	TGTGCCTGGAGTGTACAGTGGACAGCTGAAGCTTTCTTT
TRBV5-4	TRBD1	16	TRBJ2-7	.	CASSSPPGQGSYEQYF	TGTGCCAGCAGCTCTCCACCGGGACAGGGCTCCTACGAGCAGTACTTC
TRBV28	.	16	TRBJ1-5	.	CASSSLFWAPNQPQHF	TGTGCCAGCAGTTCCCTTTTCTGGGCGCCTAATCAGCCCCAGCATTTT
TRBV4-3	TRBD2	15	TRBJ2-3	.	CASSSRTSLADTQYF	TGCGCCAGCAGCTCAAGGACTAGCCTGGCAGATACGCAGTATTTT
TRBV18	.	18	TRBJ2-7	.	CASSPRTASGSHPYEQYF	TGTGCCAGCTCACCACGGACAGCTAGCGGATCTCACCCCTACGAGCAGTACTTC
TRBV2	.	14	TRBJ2-2	few	CASSIPKNTGELFF	TGTGCCAGCAGCATACCAAAAAACACCGGGGAGCTGTTTTTT
TRBV10-3	.	13	TRBJ1-2	.	CAISESGEYGYTF	TGTGCCATCAGTGAGTCGGGGGAATATGGCTACACCTTC
TRBV11-3	.	14	TRBJ2-1	.	CASSLRGAYNEQFF	TGTGCCAGCAGCCTCAGGGGGGCTTACAATGAGCAGTTCTTC
TRBV28	TRBD1	13	TRBJ2-7	.	CASSPGQDYEQYF	TGTGCCAGCAGTCCGGGACAGGACTACGAGCAGTACTTC
TRBV2	.	16	TRBJ1-1	.	CASSDPRGGMNTEAFF	TGTGCCAGCAGTGATCCCCGAGGAGGGATGAACACTGAAGCTTTCTTT
TRBV7-2	.	17	TRBJ2-7	.	CASSLVLRDGSTYEQYF	TGTGCCAGCAGCTTAGTATTAAGGGATGGTTCTACCTACGAGCAGTACTTC
TRBV20-1	.	11	TRBJ2-3	.	CSARLADTQYF	TGCAGTGCCAGACTAGCAGATACGCAGTATTTT
TRBV28	TRBD1	13	TRBJ1-5	once	CASTEGQGQPQHF	TGTGCCAGCACCGAGGGACAGGGACAGCCCCAGCATTTT
TRBV7-9	TRBD1	13	TRBJ1-2	.	CASSLDRVYGYTF	TGTGCCAGCAGCTTGGACAGGGTGTATGGCTACACCTTC
TRBV7-7	.	16	TRBJ1-3	.	CASSPGGSDSGNTIYF	TGTGCCAGCAGCCCCGGTGGGTCCGACTCTGGAAACACCATATATTTT
TRBV20-1	.	11	TRBJ2-1	.	CSAGDRNEQFF	TGCAGTGCTGGGGATAGGAATGAGCAGTTCTTC
TRBV18	.	15	TRBJ1-5	few	CASSQNWGPNQPQHF	TGTGCCAGCTCACAAAACTGGGGGCCCAATCAGCCCCAGCATTTT
TRBV7-8	TRBD1	15	TRBJ1-4	.	CASSQRQGVNEKLFF	TGTGCCAGCAGCCAACGACAGGGAGTTAATGAAAAACTGTTTTTT
TRBV28	.	14	TRBJ1-4	many	CASLPRSLNEKLFF	TGTGCCAGCCTCCCCCGGAGTCTTAATGAAAAACTGTTTTTT
TRBV5-1	.	15	TRBJ2-7	.	CASSPDSGGDYEQYF	TGCGCCAGCAGCCCGGACAGTGGGGGGGACTACGAGCAGTACTTC
TRBV6-1	TRBD2	16	TRBJ2-5	many	CASSEIGTSGTETQYF	TGTGCCAGCAGTGAAATTGGGACTAGCGGGACAGAGACCCAGTACTTC
TRBV5-1	.	15	TRBJ2-2	.	CASSLPTGPAGELFF	TGCGCCAGCAGCTTGCCTACAGGGCCCGCCGGGGAGCTGTTTTTT
TRBV7-9	TRBD2	14	TRBJ2-7	.	CASSSSGTSYEQYF	TGTGCCAGCAGTTCTAGCGGGACTAGCTACGAGCAGTACTTC
TRBV7-3	.	15	TRBJ2-3	.	CASSLAGGQADTQYF	TGTGCCAGCAGCTTAGCCGGGGGGCAGGCAGATACGCAGTATTTT
TRBV5-1	.	14	TRBJ2-7	.	CASSRSSETYEQYF	TGCGCCAGCAGTCGGTCCTCTGAGACCTACGAGCAGTACTTC